This T cell receptor beta chain was captured by sequencing in a study of technical replicates of blood from a few donors. Sequencing was performed with immunoSEQ multiplex PCR; in TCRdb, only in-frame clones are kept and a portion is missing. The table shows around 77,000 clones, with roughly 92% occurring only once. Germline V gene data show CDR1 as SEHNR and CDR2 as FQNEAQ (reference sequence). This CDR3 region has 11 residues. The V and J ends lost 1 base and 11 bases respectively, with 8 bases between them. This clonotype originated in a human donor in good health. The rearrangement joins TRBV7-9 to TRBJ1-1, with D perhaps TRBD1 (6 bases). Sequencing input: T cells isolated from PBMCs. The CDR3: CASSLDREAFF. CDR3 coding DNA: TGTGCCAGCAGCTTAGACAGGGAGGCTTTCTTT.